Listed here are 17 T cell receptor beta chains from one sample, sequenced in a study of blood T cell repertoires in COVID-19. Clones were sequenced by immunoSEQ multiplex PCR, and TCRdb holds only the in-frame ones, with some missing. The sample has around 120,000 clones, 90% seen once. Sequencing was performed on peripheral blood. Every receptor here comes from a man aged 50-59 years with active COVID-19.

The chain uses TRBV5-6 and TRBJ1-3, with 9 bases identical to TRBD1. The junction had 8 bases not matched to a gene; V was cut back by 3 bases and J by 4 bases. The CDR3 sequence is 16 residues long. CDR1 and CDR2 from the germline V gene are SGHDT and YYEEEE. The CDR3, as DNA: TGTGCCAGCAGCTCATCCGGGACAGGGCACGGAAACACCATATATTTT. This translates into CASSSSGTGHGNTIYF.

DNA for the CDR3: TGTGCCAGCAGCCTCTCGCGGGGGGCGAGCACCGGGGAGCTGTTTTTT. As protein: CASSLSRGASTGELFF. The rearrangement links TRBV7-8 to TRBJ2-2, with TRBD2 matching over 8 bases. CDR3 length: 16 residues. Trimming removed 5 bases from V and 4 bases from J; junction bases left unmatched: 9. The germline gives CDR1 SGHVS, CDR2 FQNEAQ.

This chain links TRBV30 with TRBJ1-3; D is uncertain. Germline CDR1 is GTSNPN and CDR2 is SVGIG (reference sequence). Trimming stripped 3 bases from V and 4 bases from J, with 7 bases between. The CDR3 is 12 amino acids. CDR3 sequence (DNA): TGTGCCTGGAGAAGCCTGGGAAACACCATATATTTT. The encoded protein is CAWRSLGNTIYF.

The chain is built from TRBV18 and TRBJ2-7, with 14 bases identical to TRBD2. The V segment lost 6 bases and the J segment 6 bases; nucleotides outside the gene matches: 19. The CDR3 has 19 amino acids. Germline V gene sequence: CDR1 KGHSH, CDR2 LQKENI. For the CDR3, the DNA is TGTGCCAGCTCCCTCCAAGGGACTAGCGGGAGAGCGACTCCATCCGAGCAGTACGTC. Its protein is CASSLQGTSGRATPSEQYV.

This chain uses TRBV11-1 with TRBJ2-7, with 8 positions matching TRBD1. Germline V gene data show CDR1 as SGHAT and CDR2 as FQDESV (reference sequence). The CDR3 covers 13 residues. The ends lost 5 bases at V and 3 bases at J; junction bases unmatched: 3. CDR3 amino acids: CASSAGQVYEQYF. The CDR3 DNA follows: TGTGCCAGCAGCGCGGGACAGGTCTACGAGCAGTACTTC.

A few counts support this clone. Here the CDR3 DNA reads TGTGCCAGCAGCCTTAATAGTGGCTACACCTTC. It codes for CASSLNSGYTF. The chain has TRBV3-1 (or the pseudogene TRBV3-2) and TRBJ1-2; D uncertain. The length of the CDR3 is 11 residues. Germline V lookup: CDR1 LGHDT, CDR2 YNNKEL (reference sequence). Trimming took 4 bases from V and 7 from J, leaving 7 bases between them.

The chain employs TRBV28 and TRBJ2-5; 7 bases map to TRBD2. This CDR3 spans 13 amino acids. Germline-derived CDR1 and CDR2 are MDHEN and SYDVKM. V shed 8 bases, J shed 4 bases, and the junction held 7 bases outside the gene matches. DNA for the CDR3: TGTGCCAGCGCCGGCGGGGGATTAGAGACCCAGTACTTC. Translation gives CASAGGGLETQYF.

The chain has TRBV3-1 (or the pseudogene TRBV3-2) and TRBJ2-6, with 10 bases lining up with TRBD1. V lost 6 bases and J lost 0; bases outside the gene matches: 2. Germline V gives CDR1 LGHDT, CDR2 YNNKEL (reference sequence). This CDR3 contains 16 residues. CDR3 in DNA: TGTGCCAGCAGGGGGACAGGGGCCTCTGGGGCCAACGTCCTGACTTTC. Translating it yields CASRGTGASGANVLTF.

The chain joins TRBV7-9 to TRBJ1-1; TRBD1 matches at 7 bases. CDR1 and CDR2 (germline): SEHNR, FQNEAQ (reference sequence). This CDR3 comprises 11 residues. The junction had 3 bases not matched to a gene; V was cut back by 5 bases and J by 9 bases. DNA for the CDR3: TGTGCCAGCAGCCAACAGGGGAAAGCTTTCTTT. The encoded protein is CASSQQGKAFF.

This rearrangement joins TRBV6-6 to TRBJ1-1, with 7 nucleotides matching TRBD1. The CDR3 totals 14 residues. V gave up 7 bases and J gave up 5 bases; unmatched junction bases: 10. Germline loops: CDR1 MNHNY, CDR2 SVGAGI (reference sequence). The CDR3 coding sequence is TGTGCCAGCATCCCAGGAGGGGGCGGGACTGAAGCTTTCTTT. It codes for CASIPGGGGTEAFF.

The chain employs TRBV7-8 and TRBJ1-1, with 7 bases matching TRBD1. Trimming removed 4 bases from V and 7 bases from J; junction bases left unmatched: 15. The CDR3 spans 16 residues. In germline, CDR1 is SGHVS, CDR2 FQNEAQ. The CDR3 DNA reads TGTGCCAGCAGCTCGATAAACTTCGGGACAGAGATTGAAGCTTTCTTT. Translated, it gives CASSSINFGTEIEAFF.

The chain recombines TRBV11-3 with TRBJ2-4; 8 nucleotides line up with TRBD2. With V trimmed by 2 bases and J by 15 bases, 15 bases remained unmatched. CDR1 is SGHNT, CDR2 YENEEA, per germline. There are 15 residues in the CDR3. The DNA for the CDR3 is TGTGCCAGCAGCTTAAAAGGTCTAGCGGGTCACGAAAGGTACTTC. It encodes CASSLKGLAGHERYF. The full variable domain, completed using reference TRBV11-3 and TRBJ2-4, is EAGVVQSPRYKIIEKKQPVAFWCNPISGHNTLYWYLQNLGQGPELLIRYENEEAVDDSQLPKDRFSAERLKGVDSTLKIQPAELGDSAVYLCASSLKGLAGHERYFGAGTRLSVL.

The chain carries TRBV25-1 and TRBJ1-4; TRBD1 matches at 8 bases. Germline V gene data show CDR1 as MGHDK and CDR2 as SYGVNS. The J segment lost 7 bases and the V segment lost 2 bases, leaving 3 bases of the junction unmatched. CDR3 length: 14 residues. This chain's CDR3 is CASSEPGQVEKLFF. The CDR3 nucleotides are TGTGCCAGCAGTGAACCGGGACAGGTTGAAAAACTGTTTTTT. Variable domain in full (rest from reference TRBV25-1 and TRBJ1-4): EADIYQTPRYLVIGTGKKITLECSQTMGHDKMYWYQQDPGMELHLIHYSYGVNSTEKGDLSSESTVSRIRTEHFPLTLESARPSHTSQYLCASSEPGQVEKLFFGSGTQLSVL.

The CDR3 reads CASGGQGLNTEAFF. The CDR3 DNA reads as TGTGCCAGTGGGGGACAGGGATTGAACACTGAAGCTTTCTTT. The rearrangement links TRBV19 to TRBJ1-1; 9 bases are a match to TRBD1. Trimming removed 8 bases from V and 0 bases from J; junction bases left unmatched: 4. The CDR3 contains 14 residues. Germline V lookup: CDR1 LNHDA, CDR2 SQIVND (reference sequence). Using reference TRBV19 and TRBJ1-1 for the parts outside the CDR3, the full variable domain is DGGITQSPKYLFRKEGQNVTLSCEQNLNHDAMYWYRQDPGQGLRLIYYSQIVNDFQKGDIAEGYSVSREKKESFPLTVTSAQKNPTAFYLCASGGQGLNTEAFFGQGTRLTVV.

The J gene is TRBJ2-3, the V gene TRBV10-3; TRBD2 matches at 7 bases. The trim removed 3 bases at V and 4 bases at J, leaving 4 bases unmatched. Germline V gene data show CDR1 as ENHRY and CDR2 as SYGVKD. The CDR3 has 14 amino acids. The CDR3 DNA sequence: TGTGCCATCAGTGATAGGGAGGGCGCAGATACGCAGTATTTT. Amino acids: CAISDREGADTQYF.

V and J are TRBV15 and TRBJ1-4, with D perhaps matching TRBD1 (5 bases). In germline, CDR1 is LNHNV, CDR2 YYDKDF (reference sequence). This CDR3 is 14 amino acids long. Between the trimmed V and J ends, which lost 7 bases and 6 bases, there was a span of 15 bases. CDR3 in amino acids: CATNGGEKDEKLFF. Here the CDR3 DNA reads TGTGCCACCAACGGGGGGGAGAAGGATGAAAAACTGTTTTTT. The whole variable domain, filled in from reference TRBV15 and TRBJ1-4, reads DAMVIQNPRYQVTQFGKPVTLSCSQTLNHNVMYWYQQKSSQAPKLLFHYYDKDFNNEADTPDNFQSRRPNTSFCFLDIRSPGLGDTAMYLCATNGGEKDEKLFFGSGTQLSVL.

The chain has TRBV5-1 and TRBJ1-5, with 10 bases that match TRBD1. The CDR3 has 15 residues. Losses at the gene ends were 3 bases for V and 7 bases for J; bases not matched to a gene: 7. The germline V gene has CDR1 SGHRS and CDR2 YFSETQ. CDR3 nucleotide sequence: TGCGCCAGCAGCTGGACAGGGGGAGAGGGACAGCCCCAGCATTTT. The encoded protein is CASSWTGGEGQPQHF. Drawing the rest from reference TRBV5-1 and TRBJ1-5, the complete variable domain is KAGVTQTPRYLIKTRGQQVTLSCSPISGHRSVSWYQQTPGQGLQFLFEYFSETQRNKGNFPGRFSGRQFSNSRSEMNVSTLELGDSALYLCASSWTGGEGQPQHFGDGTRLSIL.